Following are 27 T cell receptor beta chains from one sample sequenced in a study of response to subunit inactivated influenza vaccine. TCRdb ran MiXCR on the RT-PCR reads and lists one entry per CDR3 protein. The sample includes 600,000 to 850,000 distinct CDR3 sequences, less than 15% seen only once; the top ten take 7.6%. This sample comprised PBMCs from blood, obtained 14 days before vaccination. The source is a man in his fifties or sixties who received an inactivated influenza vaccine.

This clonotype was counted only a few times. The CDR3 loop is CASIIGTSGSSAEQFF. CDR3 DNA: TGTGCCAGCATCATAGGGACTAGCGGGAGTTCCGCTGAGCAGTTCTTC. The chain carries TRBV12-3 or TRBV12-4 and TRBJ2-1; TRBD2 agrees at 14 bases. The CDR3 has 16 amino acids. V shed 7 bases, J shed 9 bases, and the junction held 11 bases outside the gene matches.

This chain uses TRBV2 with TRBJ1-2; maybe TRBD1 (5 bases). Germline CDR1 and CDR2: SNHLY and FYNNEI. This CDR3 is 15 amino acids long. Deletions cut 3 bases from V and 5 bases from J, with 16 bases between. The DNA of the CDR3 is TGTGCCAGCAGTGACCGGACACCTAGTATTTATGGCTACACCTTC. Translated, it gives CASSDRTPSIYGYTF.

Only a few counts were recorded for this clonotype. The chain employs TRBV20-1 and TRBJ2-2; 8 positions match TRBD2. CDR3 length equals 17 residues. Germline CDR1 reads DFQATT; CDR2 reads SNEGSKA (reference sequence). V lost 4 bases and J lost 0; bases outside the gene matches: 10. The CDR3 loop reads CSATLSGGFANTGELFF. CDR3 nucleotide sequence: TGCAGTGCTACGCTGAGCGGGGGCTTCGCGAACACCGGGGAGCTGTTTTTT.

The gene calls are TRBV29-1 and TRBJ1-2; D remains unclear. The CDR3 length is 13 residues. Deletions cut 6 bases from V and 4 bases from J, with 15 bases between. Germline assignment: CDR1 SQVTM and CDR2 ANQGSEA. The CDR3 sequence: CSVHVGRGYGYTF. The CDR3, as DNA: TGCAGCGTCCATGTGGGGAGAGGCTATGGCTACACCTTC.

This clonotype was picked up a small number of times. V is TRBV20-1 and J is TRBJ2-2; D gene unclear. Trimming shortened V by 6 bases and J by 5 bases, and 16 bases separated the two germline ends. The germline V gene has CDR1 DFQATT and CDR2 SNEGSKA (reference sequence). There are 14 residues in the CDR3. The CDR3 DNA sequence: TGCAGTGCATTAGGCCGGGTATGGACCGGGGAGCTGTTTTTT. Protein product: CSALGRVWTGELFF.

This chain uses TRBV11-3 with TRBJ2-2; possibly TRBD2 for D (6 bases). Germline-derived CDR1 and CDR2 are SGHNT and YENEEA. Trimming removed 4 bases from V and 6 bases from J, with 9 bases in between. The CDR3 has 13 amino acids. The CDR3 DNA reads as TGTGCCAGCAGCTGGGGACTGCCCGGGGAGCTGTTTTTT. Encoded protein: CASSWGLPGELFF.

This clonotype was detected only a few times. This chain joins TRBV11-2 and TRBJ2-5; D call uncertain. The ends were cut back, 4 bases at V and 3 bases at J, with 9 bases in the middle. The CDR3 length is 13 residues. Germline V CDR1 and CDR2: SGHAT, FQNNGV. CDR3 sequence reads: CASSWSVKETQYF. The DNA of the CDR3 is TGTGCCAGCAGCTGGTCAGTAAAAGAGACCCAGTACTTC.

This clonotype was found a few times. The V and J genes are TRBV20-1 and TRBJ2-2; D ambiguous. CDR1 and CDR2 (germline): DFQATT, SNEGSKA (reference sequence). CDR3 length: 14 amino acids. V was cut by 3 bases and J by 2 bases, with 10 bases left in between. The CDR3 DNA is TGCAGTGCTAGCAGGTCCTTAAACACCGGGGAGCTGTTTTTT. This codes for CSASRSLNTGELFF.

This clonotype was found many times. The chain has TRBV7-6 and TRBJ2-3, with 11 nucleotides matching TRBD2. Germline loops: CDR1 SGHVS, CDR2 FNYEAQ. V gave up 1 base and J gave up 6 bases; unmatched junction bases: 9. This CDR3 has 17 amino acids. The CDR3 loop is CASSLVVSGGAYDTQYF. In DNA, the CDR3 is TGTGCCAGCAGCTTAGTCGTTAGCGGGGGGGCCTATGATACGCAGTATTTT.

CDR3: CSARGGPRYGYTF. DNA for the CDR3: TGCAGTGCTAGAGGGGGCCCGAGGTATGGCTACACCTTC. The chain employs TRBV20-1 and TRBJ1-2, with D maybe TRBD1 (5 bases). CDR1 DFQATT and CDR2 SNEGSKA come from the germline V gene (reference sequence). The length of the CDR3 is 13 residues. The ends were cut back, 1 base at V and 5 bases at J, with 11 bases in the middle.

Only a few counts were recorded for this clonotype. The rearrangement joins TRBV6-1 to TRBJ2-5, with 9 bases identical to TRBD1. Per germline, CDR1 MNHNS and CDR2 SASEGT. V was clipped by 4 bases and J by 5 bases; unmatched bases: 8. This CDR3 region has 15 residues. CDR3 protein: CASSVPGQGMETQYF. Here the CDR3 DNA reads TGTGCCAGCAGTGTCCCGGGACAGGGAATGGAGACCCAGTACTTC.

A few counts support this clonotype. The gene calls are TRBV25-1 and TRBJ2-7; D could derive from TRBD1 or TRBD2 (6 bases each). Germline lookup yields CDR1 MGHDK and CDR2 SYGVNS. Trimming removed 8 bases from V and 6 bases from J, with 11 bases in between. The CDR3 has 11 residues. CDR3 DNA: TGTGCCAGCGAAGGGGGAGGCGAGCAGTACTTC. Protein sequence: CASEGGGEQYF.

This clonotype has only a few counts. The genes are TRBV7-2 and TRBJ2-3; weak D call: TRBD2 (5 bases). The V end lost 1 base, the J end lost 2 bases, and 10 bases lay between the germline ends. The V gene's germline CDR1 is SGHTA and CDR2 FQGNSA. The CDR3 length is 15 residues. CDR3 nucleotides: TGTGCCAGCAGCTTAGTCCCGGGGAACACAGATACGCAGTATTTT. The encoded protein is CASSLVPGNTDTQYF.

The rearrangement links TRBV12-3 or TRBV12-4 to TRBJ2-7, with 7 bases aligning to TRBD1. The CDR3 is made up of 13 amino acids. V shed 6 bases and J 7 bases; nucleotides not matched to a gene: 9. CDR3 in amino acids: CASSATGTVEQYF. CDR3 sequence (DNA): TGTGCCAGCAGCGCGACGGGGACAGTTGAGCAGTACTTC.

CDR3 in DNA: TGTGCCAGCAGTTACGCGTACAGGATTAGCAATCAGCCCCAGCATTTT. Residues: CASSYAYRISNQPQHF. The chain has TRBV6-2 or TRBV6-3 and TRBJ1-5; possible D gene TRBD1, 5 bases. The CDR3 extends over 16 amino acids. CDR1 MNHEY and CDR2 SVGEGT come from the germline V gene. V was pared by 2 bases and J by 0 bases, with 11 bases between.

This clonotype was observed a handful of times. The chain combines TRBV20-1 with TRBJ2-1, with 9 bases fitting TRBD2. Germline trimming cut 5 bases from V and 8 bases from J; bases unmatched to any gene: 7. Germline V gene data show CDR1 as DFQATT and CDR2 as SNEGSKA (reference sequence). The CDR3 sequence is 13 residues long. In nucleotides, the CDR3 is TGCAGTGCTGCCGGGACTAGCAACTATGAGCAGTTCTTC. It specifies CSAAGTSNYEQFF.

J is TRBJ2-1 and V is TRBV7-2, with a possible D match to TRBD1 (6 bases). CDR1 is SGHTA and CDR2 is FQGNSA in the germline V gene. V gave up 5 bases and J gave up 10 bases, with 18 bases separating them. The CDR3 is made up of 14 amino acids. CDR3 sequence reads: CASSPIGSRGEQFF. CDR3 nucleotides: TGTGCCAGCAGCCCCATCGGATCTAGGGGGGAGCAGTTCTTC.

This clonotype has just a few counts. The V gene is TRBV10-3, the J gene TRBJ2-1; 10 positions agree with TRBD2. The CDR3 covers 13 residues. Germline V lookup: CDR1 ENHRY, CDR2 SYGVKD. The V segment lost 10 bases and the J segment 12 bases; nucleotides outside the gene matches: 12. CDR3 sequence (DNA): TGTGCCACTCGAGCGGGGGGGTCGGCTACGCAGTTCTTC. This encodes CATRAGGSATQFF.

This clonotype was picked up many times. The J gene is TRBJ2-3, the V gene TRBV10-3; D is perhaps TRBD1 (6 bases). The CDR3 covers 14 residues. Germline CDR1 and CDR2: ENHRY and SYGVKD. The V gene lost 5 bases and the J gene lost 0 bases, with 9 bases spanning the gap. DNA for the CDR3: TGTGCCATCAGTAGAACAGGGAGCACAGATACGCAGTATTTT. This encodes CAISRTGSTDTQYF.

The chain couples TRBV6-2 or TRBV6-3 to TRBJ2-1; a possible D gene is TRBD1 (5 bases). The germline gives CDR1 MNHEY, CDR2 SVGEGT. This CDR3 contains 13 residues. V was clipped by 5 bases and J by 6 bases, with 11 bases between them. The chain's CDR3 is CASSQLRGNEQFF. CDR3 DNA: TGTGCCAGCAGTCAGCTAAGGGGCAATGAGCAGTTCTTC.

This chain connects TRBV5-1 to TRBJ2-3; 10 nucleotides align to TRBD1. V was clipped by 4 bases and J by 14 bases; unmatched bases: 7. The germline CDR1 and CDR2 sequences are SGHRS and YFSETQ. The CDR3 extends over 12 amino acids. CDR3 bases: TGCGCCAGCAGCATGACAGGGGGCTTGCGGTATTTT. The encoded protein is CASSMTGGLRYF. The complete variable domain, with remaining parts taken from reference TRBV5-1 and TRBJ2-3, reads KAGVTQTPRYLIKTRGQQVTLSCSPISGHRSVSWYQQTPGQGLQFLFEYFSETQRNKGNFPGRFSGRQFSNSRSEMNVSTLELGDSALYLCASSMTGGLRYFGPGTRLTVL.

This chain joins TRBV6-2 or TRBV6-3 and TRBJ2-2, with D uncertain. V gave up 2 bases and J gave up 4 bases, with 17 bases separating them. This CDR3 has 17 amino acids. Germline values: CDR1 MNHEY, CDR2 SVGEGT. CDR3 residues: CASSYPRVRVSTGELFF. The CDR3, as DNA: TGTGCCAGCAGTTACCCTAGGGTCCGAGTAAGCACCGGGGAGCTGTTTTTT.

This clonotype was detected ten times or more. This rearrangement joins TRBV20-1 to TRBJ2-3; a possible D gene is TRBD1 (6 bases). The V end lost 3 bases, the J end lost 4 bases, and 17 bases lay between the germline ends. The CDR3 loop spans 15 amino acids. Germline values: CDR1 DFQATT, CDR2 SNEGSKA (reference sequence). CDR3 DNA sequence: TGCAGTGCTAGGGGACATGGGCTTCACCCAGATACGCAGTATTTT. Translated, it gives CSARGHGLHPDTQYF.

The CDR3 loop reads CATIGLAGPYNEQFF. In DNA, the CDR3 is TGTGCCACCATAGGACTAGCGGGGCCCTACAATGAGCAGTTCTTC. The V gene is TRBV7-9, the J gene TRBJ2-1; 12 bases align to TRBD2. The length of the CDR3 is 15 residues. After removal of 10 bases from V and 2 bases from J, the junction contained 6 bases not matched to a gene. Germline CDR1 is SEHNR and CDR2 is FQNEAQ (reference sequence).

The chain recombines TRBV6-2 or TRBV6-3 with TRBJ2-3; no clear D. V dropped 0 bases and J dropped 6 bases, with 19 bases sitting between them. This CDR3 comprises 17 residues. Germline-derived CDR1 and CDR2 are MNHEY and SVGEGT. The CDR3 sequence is CASSYSVLRIVPDTQYF. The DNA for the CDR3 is TGTGCCAGCAGTTACTCGGTTCTCAGGATCGTCCCGGATACGCAGTATTTT.

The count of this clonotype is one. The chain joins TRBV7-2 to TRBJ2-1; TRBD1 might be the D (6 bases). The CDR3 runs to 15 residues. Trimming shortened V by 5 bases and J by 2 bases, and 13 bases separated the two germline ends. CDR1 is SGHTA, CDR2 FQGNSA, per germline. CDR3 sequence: CASSQQGGTYNEQFF. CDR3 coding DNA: TGTGCCAGCAGCCAACAGGGTGGGACCTACAATGAGCAGTTCTTC.

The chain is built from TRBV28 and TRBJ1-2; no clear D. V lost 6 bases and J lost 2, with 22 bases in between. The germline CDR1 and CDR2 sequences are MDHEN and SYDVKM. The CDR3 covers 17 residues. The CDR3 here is CASRHPGGRGKNYGYTF. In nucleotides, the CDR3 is TGTGCCAGCAGACACCCGGGCGGCCGTGGGAAGAACTATGGCTACACCTTC.